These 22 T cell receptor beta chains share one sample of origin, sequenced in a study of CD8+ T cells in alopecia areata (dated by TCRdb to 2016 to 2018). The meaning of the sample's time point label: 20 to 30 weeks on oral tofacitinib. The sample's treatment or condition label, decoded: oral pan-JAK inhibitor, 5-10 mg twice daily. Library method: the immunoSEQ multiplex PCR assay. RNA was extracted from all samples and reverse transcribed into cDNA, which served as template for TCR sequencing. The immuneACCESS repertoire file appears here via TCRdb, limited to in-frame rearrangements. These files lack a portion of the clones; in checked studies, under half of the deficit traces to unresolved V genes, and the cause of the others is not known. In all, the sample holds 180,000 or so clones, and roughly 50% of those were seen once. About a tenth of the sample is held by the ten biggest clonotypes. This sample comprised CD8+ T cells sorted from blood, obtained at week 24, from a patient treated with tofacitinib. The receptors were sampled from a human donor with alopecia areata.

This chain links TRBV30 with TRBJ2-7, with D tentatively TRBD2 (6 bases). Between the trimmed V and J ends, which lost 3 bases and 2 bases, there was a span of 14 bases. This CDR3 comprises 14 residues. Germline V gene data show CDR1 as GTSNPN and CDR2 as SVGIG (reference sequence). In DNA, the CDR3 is TGTGCCTGGAGGGAATTGGGGGGTACCTACGAGCAGTACTTC. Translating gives CAWRELGGTYEQYF.

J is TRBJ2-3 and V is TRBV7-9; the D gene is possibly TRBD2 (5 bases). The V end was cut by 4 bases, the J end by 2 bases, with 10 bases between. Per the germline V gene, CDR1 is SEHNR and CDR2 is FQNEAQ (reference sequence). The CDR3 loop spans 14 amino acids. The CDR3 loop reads CASSSADPTDTQYF. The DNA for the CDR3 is TGTGCCAGCAGCTCAGCGGACCCCACAGATACGCAGTATTTT.

CDR3 protein: CSALAPSSYEQYF. In DNA, the CDR3 is TGCAGTGCGCTAGCCCCTAGCTCCTACGAGCAGTACTTC. The V gene is TRBV29-1, the J gene TRBJ2-7; D is possibly TRBD2 (5 bases). Germline lookup yields CDR1 SQVTM and CDR2 ANQGSEA. The CDR3 totals 13 residues.

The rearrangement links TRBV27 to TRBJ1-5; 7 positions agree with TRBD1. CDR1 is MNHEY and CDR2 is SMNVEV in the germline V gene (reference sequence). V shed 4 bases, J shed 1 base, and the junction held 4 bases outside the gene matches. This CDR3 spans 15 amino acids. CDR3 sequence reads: CASSYRGGSNQPQHF. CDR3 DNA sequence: TGTGCCAGCAGTTACAGGGGAGGGAGCAATCAGCCCCAGCATTTT.

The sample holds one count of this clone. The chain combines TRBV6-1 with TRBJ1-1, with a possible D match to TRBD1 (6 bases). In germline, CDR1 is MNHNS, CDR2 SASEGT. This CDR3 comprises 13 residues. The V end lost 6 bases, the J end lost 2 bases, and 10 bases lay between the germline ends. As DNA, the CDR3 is TGTGCCAGCAGACAGGGAAGAAACACTGAAGCTTTCTTT. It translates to CASRQGRNTEAFF.

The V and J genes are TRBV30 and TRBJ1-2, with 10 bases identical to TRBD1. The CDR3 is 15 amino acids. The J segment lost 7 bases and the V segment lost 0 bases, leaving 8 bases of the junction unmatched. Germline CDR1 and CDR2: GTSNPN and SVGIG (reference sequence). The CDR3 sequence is CAWSVPGQGLRGYTF. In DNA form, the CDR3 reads TGTGCCTGGAGTGTCCCGGGACAGGGGCTTCGTGGCTACACCTTC. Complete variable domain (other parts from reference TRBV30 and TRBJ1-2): SQTIHQWPATLVQPVGSPLSLECTVEGTSNPNLYWYRQAAGRGLQLLFYSVGIGQISSEVPQNLSASRPQDRQFILSSKKLLLSDSGFYLCAWSVPGQGLRGYTFGSGTRLTVV.

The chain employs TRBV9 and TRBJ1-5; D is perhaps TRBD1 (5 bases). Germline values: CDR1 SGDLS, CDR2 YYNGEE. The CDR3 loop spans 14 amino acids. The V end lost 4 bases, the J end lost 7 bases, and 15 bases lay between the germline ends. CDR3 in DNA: TGTGCCAGCAGCCCCCAGGGATTTGACCAGCCCCAGCATTTT. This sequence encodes CASSPQGFDQPQHF. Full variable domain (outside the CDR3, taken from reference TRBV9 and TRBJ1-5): DSGVTQTPKHLITATGQRVTLRCSPRSGDLSVYWYQQSLDQGLQFLIQYYNGEERAKGNILERFSAQQFPDLHSELNLSSLELGDSALYFCASSPQGFDQPQHFGDGTRLSIL.

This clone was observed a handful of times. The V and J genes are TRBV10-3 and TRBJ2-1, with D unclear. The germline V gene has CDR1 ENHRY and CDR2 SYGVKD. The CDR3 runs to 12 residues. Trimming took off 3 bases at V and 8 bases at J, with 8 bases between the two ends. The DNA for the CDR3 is TGTGCCATCAGTGAATCCCTGGATGAGCAGTTCTTC. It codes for CAISESLDEQFF.

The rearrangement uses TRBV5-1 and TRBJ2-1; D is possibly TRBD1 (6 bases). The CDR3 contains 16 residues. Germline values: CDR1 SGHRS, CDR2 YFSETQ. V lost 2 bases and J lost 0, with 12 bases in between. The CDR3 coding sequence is TGCGCCAGCAGCTTTGACAGGCGGAGCTCCTACAATGAGCAGTTCTTC. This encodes CASSFDRRSSYNEQFF.

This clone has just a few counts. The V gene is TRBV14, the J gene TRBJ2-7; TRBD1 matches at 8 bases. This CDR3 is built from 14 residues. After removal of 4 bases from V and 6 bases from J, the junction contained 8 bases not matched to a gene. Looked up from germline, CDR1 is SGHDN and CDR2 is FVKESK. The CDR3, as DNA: TGTGCCAGCAGCCTAACAGGGGGTGCCGGCGAGCAGTACTTC. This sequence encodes CASSLTGGAGEQYF.

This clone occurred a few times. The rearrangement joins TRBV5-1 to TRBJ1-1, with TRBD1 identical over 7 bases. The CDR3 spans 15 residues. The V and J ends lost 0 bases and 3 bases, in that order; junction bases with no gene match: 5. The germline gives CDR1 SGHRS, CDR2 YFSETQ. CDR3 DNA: TGCGCCAGCAGCTTGGAAGGGACAGACCACACTGAAGCTTTCTTT. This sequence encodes CASSLEGTDHTEAFF.

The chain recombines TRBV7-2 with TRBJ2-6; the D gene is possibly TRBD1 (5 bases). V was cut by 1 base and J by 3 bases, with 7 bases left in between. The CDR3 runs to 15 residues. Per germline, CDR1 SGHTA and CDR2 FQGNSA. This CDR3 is CASSLEGIGANVLTF. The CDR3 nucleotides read TGTGCCAGCAGCTTAGAGGGGATTGGGGCCAACGTCCTGACTTTC.

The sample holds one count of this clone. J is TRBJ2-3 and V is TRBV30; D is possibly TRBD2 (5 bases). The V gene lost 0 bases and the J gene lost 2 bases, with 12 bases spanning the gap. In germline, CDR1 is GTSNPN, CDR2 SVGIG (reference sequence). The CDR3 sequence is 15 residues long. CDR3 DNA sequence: TGTGCCTGGAGTGTTGGAATAGCGAACACAGATACGCAGTATTTT. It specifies CAWSVGIANTDTQYF.

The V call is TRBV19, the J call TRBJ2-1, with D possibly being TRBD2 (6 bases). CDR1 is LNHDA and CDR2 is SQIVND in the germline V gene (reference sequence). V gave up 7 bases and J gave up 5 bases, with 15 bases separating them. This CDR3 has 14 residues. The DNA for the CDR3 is TGTGCCAGTACGGGGGACCTCGAAGACAATGAGCAGTTCTTC. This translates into CASTGDLEDNEQFF.

This CDR3 reads CSVTPTSYGYTF. The CDR3 region has the DNA TGCAGCGTTACACCAACCAGTTATGGCTACACCTTC. The chain uses TRBV29-1 and TRBJ1-2; D ambiguous. Trimming took 5 bases from V and 5 from J, leaving 12 bases between them. The CDR3 runs to 12 residues. CDR1 and CDR2 from the germline V gene are SQVTM and ANQGSEA. Full variable domain (missing parts from reference TRBV29-1 and TRBJ1-2): SAVISQKPSRDICQRGTSLTIQCQVDSQVTMMFWYRQQPGQSLTLIATANQGSEATYESGFVIDKFPISRPNLTFSTLTVSNMSPEDSSIYLCSVTPTSYGYTFGSGTRLTVV.

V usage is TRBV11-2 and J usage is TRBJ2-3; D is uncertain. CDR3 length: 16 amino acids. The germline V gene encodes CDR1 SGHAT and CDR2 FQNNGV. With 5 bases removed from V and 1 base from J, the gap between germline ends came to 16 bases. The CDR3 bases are TGTGCCAGCAGCCACTCAACAGCTTGGGGCACAGATACGCAGTATTTT. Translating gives CASSHSTAWGTDTQYF.

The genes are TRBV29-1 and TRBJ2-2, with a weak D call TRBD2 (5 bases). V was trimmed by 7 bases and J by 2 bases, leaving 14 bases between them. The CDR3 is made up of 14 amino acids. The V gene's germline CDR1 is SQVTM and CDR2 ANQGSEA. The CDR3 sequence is CSGLEAGNTGELFF. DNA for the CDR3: TGCAGCGGACTGGAGGCAGGAAACACCGGGGAGCTGTTTTTT.

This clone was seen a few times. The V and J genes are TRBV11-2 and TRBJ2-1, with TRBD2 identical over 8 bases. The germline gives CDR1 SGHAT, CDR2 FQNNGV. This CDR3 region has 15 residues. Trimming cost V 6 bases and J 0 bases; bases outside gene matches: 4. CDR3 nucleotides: TGTGCCAGCAGAGGGACTAGGAGCTCCTACAATGAGCAGTTCTTC. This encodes CASRGTRSSYNEQFF.

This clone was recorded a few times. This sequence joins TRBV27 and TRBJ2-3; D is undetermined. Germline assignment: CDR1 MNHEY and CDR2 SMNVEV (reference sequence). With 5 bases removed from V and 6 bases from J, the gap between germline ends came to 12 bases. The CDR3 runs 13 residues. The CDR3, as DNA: TGTGCCAGCAGTCCAGGTCTGCGGGATACGCAGTATTTT. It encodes CASSPGLRDTQYF.

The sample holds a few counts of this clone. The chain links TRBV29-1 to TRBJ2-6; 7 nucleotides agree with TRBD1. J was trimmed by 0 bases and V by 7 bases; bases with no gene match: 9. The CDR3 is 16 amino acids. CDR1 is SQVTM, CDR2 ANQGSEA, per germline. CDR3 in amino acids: CSARDSDYSGANVLTF. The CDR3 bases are TGCAGCGCTCGGGACAGCGACTACTCTGGGGCCAACGTCCTGACTTTC.

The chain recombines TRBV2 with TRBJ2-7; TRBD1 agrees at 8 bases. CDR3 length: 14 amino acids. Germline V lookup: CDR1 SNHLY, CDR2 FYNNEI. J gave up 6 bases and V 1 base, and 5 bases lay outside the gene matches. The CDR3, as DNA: TGTGCCAGCAGTGAAGTTCTCCAGGGGGCCGAGCAGTACTTC. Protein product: CASSEVLQGAEQYF.

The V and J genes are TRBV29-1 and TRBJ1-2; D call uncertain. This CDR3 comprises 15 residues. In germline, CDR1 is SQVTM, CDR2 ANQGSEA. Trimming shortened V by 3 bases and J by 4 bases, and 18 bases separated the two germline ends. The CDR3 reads CSVEIRTEQSYGYTF. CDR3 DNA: TGCAGCGTTGAGATCAGGACCGAACAATCCTATGGCTACACCTTC.